These 18 T cell receptor beta chains originate from one sample sequenced in a study of cytomegalovirus exposure and HLA in healthy donors. The primer mix had 60 Vbeta and 13 Jbeta primers. TCRdb's copy holds only in-frame clones and misses some; the assay was immunoSEQ multiplex PCR. Among over 110,000 clones listed, around 78% were seen once. The sample was PBMCs. These receptors all come from a woman between 35 and 50 years old in good health and CMV-seropositive.

The chain couples TRBV6-5 to TRBJ1-2, with 7 bases lining up with TRBD1. V was clipped by 5 bases and J by 2 bases; unmatched bases: 8. Germline V gene lookup returns CDR1 MNHEY and CDR2 SVGAGI. The CDR3 has 15 residues. The CDR3 loop is CASSIQPGQNYGYTF. CDR3 bases: TGTGCCAGCAGTATACAACCGGGACAGAACTATGGCTACACCTTC.

V usage is TRBV28 and J usage is TRBJ2-3; TRBD1 matches 8 bases. CDR1 is MDHEN and CDR2 is SYDVKM in the germline V gene. This CDR3 comprises 16 residues. J gave up 6 bases and V 5 bases, and 13 bases lay outside the gene matches. The CDR3 loop is CASSPSGTGGKDTQYF. The DNA of the CDR3 is TGTGCCAGCAGTCCTTCCGGGACAGGTGGAAAGGATACGCAGTATTTT.

V is TRBV7-8 and J is TRBJ1-1; possible D gene TRBD1, 6 bases. Germline CDR1 and CDR2: SGHVS and FQNEAQ. The CDR3 runs 15 residues. V was trimmed by 1 base and J by 11 bases, leaving 20 bases between them. CDR3 sequence reads: CASSLVDPGRGRAFF. The CDR3 nucleotides read TGTGCCAGCAGCTTAGTCGATCCGGGCAGGGGTCGGGCTTTCTTT.

The V and J genes are TRBV6-6 and TRBJ1-5; no clear D gene. Trimming pared 6 bases from V and 0 bases from J, leaving 9 bases between. Per the germline V gene, CDR1 is MNHNY and CDR2 is SVGAGI (reference sequence). The CDR3 is 14 residues long. In DNA form, the CDR3 reads TGTGCCAGCAGAGACTTTTATAGCAATCAGCCCCAGCATTTT. Its protein is CASRDFYSNQPQHF.

CDR3 in DNA: TGTGCCGCAACCTCGGGACTCTACAATGAGCAGTTCTTC. Translated: CAATSGLYNEQFF. The chain carries TRBV7-9 and TRBJ2-1; the D gene is possibly TRBD2 (6 bases). The CDR3 extends over 13 amino acids. Trimming took 11 bases from V and 3 from J, leaving 14 bases between them. Germline assignment: CDR1 SEHNR and CDR2 FQNEAQ (reference sequence).

The chain uses TRBV28 and TRBJ1-1; D is ambiguous. The CDR3 spans 13 residues. The V gene lost 2 bases and the J gene lost 4 bases, with 8 bases spanning the gap. CDR1 and CDR2 (germline): MDHEN, SYDVKM. CDR3 residues: CASSLHGSTEAFF. The DNA of the CDR3 is TGTGCCAGCAGTTTACATGGCAGCACTGAAGCTTTCTTT.

The genes are TRBV27 and TRBJ2-5; D is perhaps TRBD2 (5 bases). V was shortened by 2 bases and J by 4 bases, with 11 bases between the two germline ends. The length of the CDR3 is 14 residues. Germline CDR1 and CDR2: MNHEY and SMNVEV (reference sequence). The CDR3 DNA is TGTGCCAGCAGTTTAGGCCGTGGAGGAGAGACCCAGTACTTC. Its protein is CASSLGRGGETQYF.

The chain recombines TRBV18 with TRBJ1-1, with 11 bases that match TRBD1. CDR1 is KGHSH and CDR2 is LQKENI in the germline V gene. The CDR3 is made up of 16 amino acids. The trim removed 3 bases at V and 5 bases at J, leaving 8 bases unmatched. CDR3 protein: CASSPMEGTGGTEAFF. DNA of the CDR3: TGTGCCAGCTCACCGATGGAAGGGACAGGGGGTACTGAAGCTTTCTTT.

This chain joins TRBV4-1 and TRBJ1-2; D gene uncertain. The V gene lost 2 bases and the J gene lost 4 bases, with 17 bases spanning the gap. CDR1 MGHRA and CDR2 YSYEKL come from the germline V gene. The CDR3 has 16 residues. CDR3 in amino acids: CASSQPARAPSYGYTF. CDR3 coding DNA: TGCGCCAGCAGCCAACCCGCTAGAGCGCCCTCCTATGGCTACACCTTC.

J is TRBJ1-2 and V is TRBV28; TRBD1 agrees at 7 bases. The CDR3 runs 13 residues. With 6 bases clipped from V and 6 bases from J, the junction kept 7 bases outside the gene matches. Germline lookup yields CDR1 MDHEN and CDR2 SYDVKM. DNA for the CDR3: TGTGCCAGCAGCCCAGACAGGGCTCATGGCTACACCTTC. Its protein is CASSPDRAHGYTF.

The V gene is TRBV27, the J gene TRBJ1-2, with D possibly being TRBD1 (6 bases). CDR1 MNHEY and CDR2 SMNVEV come from the germline V gene (reference sequence). The length of the CDR3 is 14 residues. V dropped 2 bases and J dropped 6 bases, with 13 bases sitting between them. CDR3 sequence: CASSLTPTGNGYTF. The CDR3, as DNA: TGTGCCAGCAGTTTAACTCCAACAGGGAATGGCTACACCTTC.

The chain uses TRBV18 and TRBJ2-3, with TRBD2 identical over 14 bases. V shed 4 bases and J 6 bases; nucleotides not matched to a gene: 6. CDR3 length: 16 amino acids. Germline values: CDR1 KGHSH, CDR2 LQKENI. The DNA for the CDR3 is TGTGCCAGCTCACAGGGACTAGCGGGAGTGAGTGATACGCAGTATTTT. Its protein product is CASSQGLAGVSDTQYF.

This sequence joins TRBV30 and TRBJ2-5, with a possible D match to TRBD2 (6 bases). CDR3 length equals 12 residues. V lost 2 bases and J lost 5, with 9 bases in between. Germline assignment: CDR1 GTSNPN and CDR2 SVGIG (reference sequence). The DNA for the CDR3 is TGTGCCTGGAGTACAGGAGGGGAGACCCAGTACTTC. Protein: CAWSTGGETQYF. The whole variable domain, filled in from reference TRBV30 and TRBJ2-5, reads SQTIHQWPATLVQPVGSPLSLECTVEGTSNPNLYWYRQAAGRGLQLLFYSVGIGQISSEVPQNLSASRPQDRQFILSSKKLLLSDSGFYLCAWSTGGETQYFGPGTRLLVL.

The rearrangement links TRBV27 to TRBJ2-3; the match to TRBD2 covers 9 bases. Germline CDR1 MNHEY, CDR2 SMNVEV (reference sequence). The CDR3 is 15 residues long. V dropped 6 bases and J dropped 4; count of bases not matched to a gene: 8. CDR3 in amino acids: CASRREGRPADTQYF. In DNA form, the CDR3 reads TGTGCCAGCAGGCGGGAGGGCCGCCCGGCAGATACGCAGTATTTT.

The chain has TRBV7-9 and TRBJ1-4, with TRBD1 as a possible D gene (5 bases). Deletions cut 5 bases from V and 7 bases from J, with 20 bases between. This CDR3 is 16 amino acids long. The germline gives CDR1 SEHNR, CDR2 FQNEAQ (reference sequence). CDR3 in amino acids: CASSPTVGEGSEKLFF. The CDR3, as DNA: TGTGCCAGCAGCCCGACCGTGGGGGAGGGCAGTGAAAAACTGTTTTTT.

This clone was detected a few times. The chain employs TRBV10-3 and TRBJ1-1, with TRBD1 as a possible D gene (5 bases). Looked up from germline, CDR1 is ENHRY and CDR2 is SYGVKD. CDR3 length equals 14 residues. The V end lost 6 bases, the J end lost 7 bases, and 18 bases lay between the germline ends. The CDR3 nucleotides read TGTGCCATCAGCGACCCCAGGGCCGGGGGTGAAGCTTTCTTT. Protein sequence: CAISDPRAGGEAFF.

The V call is TRBV5-1, the J call TRBJ1-2; possible D gene TRBD1, 5 bases. The CDR3 extends over 16 amino acids. Germline V gene lookup returns CDR1 SGHRS and CDR2 YFSETQ. V gave up 5 bases and J gave up 8 bases, with 25 bases separating them. The CDR3: CASSSTLGGVQGGYTF. For the CDR3, the DNA is TGCGCCAGCAGTTCAACCTTGGGGGGTGTTCAAGGAGGCTACACCTTC.

V usage is TRBV28 and J usage is TRBJ1-1; 7 nucleotides align to TRBD1. The CDR3 has 15 amino acids. The ends lost 7 bases at V and 4 bases at J; junction bases unmatched: 12. The germline CDR1 and CDR2 sequences are MDHEN and SYDVKM. CDR3 loop: CASTRADRSGTEAFF. The CDR3 DNA is TGTGCCAGCACCCGGGCGGACAGGAGCGGCACTGAAGCTTTCTTT.